This TCR beta chain was captured by sequencing in a study of shared clonotypes between healthy human individuals. Study as a whole: Each donor's CD4 naive and CD4 memory cells filled three plates apiece, CD8 naive two, and CD8 memory one.

Assay: immunoSEQ multiplex PCR; the TCRdb copy retains only in-frame clones and omits some. There are some 2,000,000 clones in the sample; approximately 94% occur only once, and roughly 0.13% lies in the top ten. Notes on the study in general: The study found roughly 5% of naive CD4 clonotypes shared across a handful of donors.

Note on this clone: No antigen is known for it. Other DNA sequences of this sample code for an identical CDR3.

There are 13 residues in the CDR3. Trimming removed 2 bases from V and 7 bases from J, with 12 bases in between. Looked up from germline, CDR1 is MDHEN and CDR2 is SYDVKM. Donors were healthy HIV-negative adults without recently reported acute infections or vaccinations. Adult Caucasians living in Nashville, Tennessee made up all of the donors. V is TRBV28 and J is TRBJ2-7; D possibly corresponds to TRBD1 (5 bases). The sequence was obtained from a man aged 18 to 30 in good health. Sequenced material: naive CD4+ T cells sorted from blood. The subset is: CD45RA+ positively selected. The CDR3 DNA reads as TGTGCCAGCAGTTTAGGCCAGGGTGGGGAGCAGTACTTC. It codes for CASSLGQGGEQYF.